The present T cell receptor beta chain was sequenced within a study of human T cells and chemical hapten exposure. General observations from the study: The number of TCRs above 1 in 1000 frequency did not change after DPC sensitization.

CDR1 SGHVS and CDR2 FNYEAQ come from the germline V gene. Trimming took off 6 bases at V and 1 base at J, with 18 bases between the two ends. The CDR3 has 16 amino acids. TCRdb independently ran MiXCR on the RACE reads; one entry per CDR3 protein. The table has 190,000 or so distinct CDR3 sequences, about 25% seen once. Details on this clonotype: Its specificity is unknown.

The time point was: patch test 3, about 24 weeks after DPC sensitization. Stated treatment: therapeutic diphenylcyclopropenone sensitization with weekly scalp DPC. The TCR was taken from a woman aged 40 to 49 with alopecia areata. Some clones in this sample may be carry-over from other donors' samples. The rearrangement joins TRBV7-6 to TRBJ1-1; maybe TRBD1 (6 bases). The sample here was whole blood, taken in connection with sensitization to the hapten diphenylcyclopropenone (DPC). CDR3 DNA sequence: TGTGCCAGCAGACCAGGGGCCTGGGGCACGAACACTGAAGCTTTCTTT. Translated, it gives CASRPGAWGTNTEAFF.